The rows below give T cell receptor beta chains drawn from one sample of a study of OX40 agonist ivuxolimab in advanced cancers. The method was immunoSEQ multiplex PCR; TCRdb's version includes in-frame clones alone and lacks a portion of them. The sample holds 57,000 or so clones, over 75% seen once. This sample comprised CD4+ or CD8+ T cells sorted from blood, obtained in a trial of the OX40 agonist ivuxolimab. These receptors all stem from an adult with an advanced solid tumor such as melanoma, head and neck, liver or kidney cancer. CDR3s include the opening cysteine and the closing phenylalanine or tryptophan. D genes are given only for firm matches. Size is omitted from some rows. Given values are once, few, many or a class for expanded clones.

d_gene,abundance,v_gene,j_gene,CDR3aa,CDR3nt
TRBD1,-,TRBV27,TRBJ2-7,CASSPSGTGIYEQYF,TGTGCCAGCTCCCCCTCGGGGACAGGGATTTACGAGCAGTACTTC
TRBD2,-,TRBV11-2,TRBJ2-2,CASSHPAGIAGEAGELFF,TGTGCCAGCAGCCACCCGGCTGGAATCGCGGGAGAGGCCGGGGAGCTGTTTTTT
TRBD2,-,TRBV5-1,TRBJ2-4,CASSLSGGRTKNIQYF,TGCGCCAGCAGCTTGAGCGGGGGGCGAACCAAAAACATTCAGTACTTC
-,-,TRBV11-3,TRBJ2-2,CASSERGRAGTGELFF,TGTGCCAGCAGCGAGAGGGGGAGGGCCGGTACCGGGGAGCTGTTTTTT
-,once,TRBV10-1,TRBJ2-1,CASRGGVAGLEGEQFF,TGCGCCAGCAGGGGTGGGGTAGCCGGACTCGAGGGAGAGCAGTTCTTC
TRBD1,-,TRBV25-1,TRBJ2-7,CASRDRTGGASEQYF,TGTGCCAGCAGAGACCGGACAGGGGGGGCCTCCGAGCAGTACTTC
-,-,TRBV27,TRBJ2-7,CASSLSVNSYEQYF,TGTGCCAGCAGTTTATCAGTGAACTCCTACGAGCAGTACTTC
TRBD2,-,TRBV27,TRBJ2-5,CASSTWREVTQETQYF,TGTGCCAGCAGTACTTGGCGGGAGGTTACCCAAGAGACCCAGTACTTC
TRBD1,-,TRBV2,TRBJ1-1,CASSEDRGLTEAFF,TGTGCCAGCAGTGAAGACAGGGGGCTCACTGAAGCTTTCTTT
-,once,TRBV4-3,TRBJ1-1,CASGTLNTEAFF,TGCGCCAGCGGGACTCTGAACACTGAAGCTTTCTTT
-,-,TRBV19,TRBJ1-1,CASSSRDLKAFF,TGTGCCAGTAGTTCCAGAGATTTAAAAGCTTTCTTT
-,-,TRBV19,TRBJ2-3,CASSIVAGRDTQYF,TGTGCCAGTAGTATAGTTGCAGGGCGGGATACGCAGTATTTT
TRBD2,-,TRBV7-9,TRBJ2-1,CASSLAAGGEQFF,TGTGCCAGCAGCTTAGCTGCGGGAGGGGAGCAGTTCTTC
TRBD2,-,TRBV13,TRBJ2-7,CASSLPWGGVYEQYF,TGTGCCAGCAGCTTACCCTGGGGGGGTGTCTACGAGCAGTACTTC
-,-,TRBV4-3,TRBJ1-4,CASSQDGRNTEKLFF,TGCGCCAGCAGCCAAGATGGGCGGAATACCGAAAAACTGTTTTTT
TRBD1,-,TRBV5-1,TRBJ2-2,CASSLGQGLFF,TGCGCCAGCAGCTTGGGACAGGGGCTGTTTTTT
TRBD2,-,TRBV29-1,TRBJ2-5,CSVETAGMETQYF,TGCAGCGTTGAAACAGCGGGAATGGAGACCCAGTACTTC
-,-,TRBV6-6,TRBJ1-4,CASSLAPGEKLFF,TGTGCCAGCAGCCTAGCCCCCGGGGAAAAACTGTTTTTT
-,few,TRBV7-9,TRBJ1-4,CASSPTLDRHHEKLFF,TGTGCCAGCAGCCCTACCCTGGACAGACATCACGAAAAACTGTTTTTT
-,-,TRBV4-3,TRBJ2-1,CASSQADRASYNEQFF,TGCGCCAGCAGCCAAGCAGACCGGGCATCCTACAATGAGCAGTTCTTC
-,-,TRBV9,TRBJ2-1,CASSATTYNEQFF,TGTGCCAGCAGCGCCACCACCTACAATGAGCAGTTCTTC
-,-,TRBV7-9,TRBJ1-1,CASSSGSSTEAFF,TGTGCCAGCAGCTCGGGCAGCAGCACTGAAGCTTTCTTT
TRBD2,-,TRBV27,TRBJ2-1,CASSIAGGDNEQFF,TGTGCCAGCAGTATAGCGGGAGGGGACAATGAGCAGTTCTTC
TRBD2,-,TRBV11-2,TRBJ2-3,CASSLDGTSGPLSTDTQYF,TGTGCCAGCAGCTTAGATGGGACTAGCGGGCCCCTTAGCACAGATACGCAGTATTTT
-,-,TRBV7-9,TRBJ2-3,CASSLGTDTQYF,TGTGCCAGCAGCTTAGGCACAGATACGCAGTATTTT
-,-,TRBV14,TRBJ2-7,CASSQWASYEQYF,TGTGCCAGCAGCCAGTGGGCTAGCTACGAGCAGTACTTC
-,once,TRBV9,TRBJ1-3,CASSVAGSSGNTIYF,TGTGCCAGCAGCGTAGCGGGCAGCTCTGGAAACACCATATATTTT
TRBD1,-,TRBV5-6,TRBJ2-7,CASSSRDRVYEQYF,TGTGCCAGCAGCTCCCGGGACAGGGTCTACGAGCAGTACTTC
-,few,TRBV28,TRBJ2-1,CASRRGSYNEQFF,TGTGCCAGCAGGAGGGGATCCTACAATGAGCAGTTCTTC